Listed here are 18 T cell receptor beta chains from one sample, sequenced in a study of blood T cell repertoires in COVID-19. Method: immunoSEQ multiplex PCR; TCRdb's copy keeps in-frame clones and lacks some. The sample shows around 270,000 clones, roughly 84% of them seen only once. The specimen sequenced was peripheral blood. These receptors all come from a woman between 40 and 55 years old who had recovered from COVID-19.

The rearrangement links TRBV27 to TRBJ2-3, with D maybe TRBD1 (5 bases). Deletions cut 1 base from V and 3 bases from J, with 11 bases between. This CDR3 contains 15 residues. Germline V CDR1 and CDR2: MNHEY, SMNVEV (reference sequence). The CDR3 spells CASSLWGIGTDTQYF. The CDR3 nucleotides read TGTGCCAGCAGTTTATGGGGCATTGGGACAGATACGCAGTATTTT.

This chain uses TRBV5-1 with TRBJ1-4; D remains unclear. The germline V gene encodes CDR1 SGHRS and CDR2 YFSETQ. This CDR3 region has 14 residues. The ends were cut back, 4 bases at V and 0 bases at J, with 7 bases in the middle. This chain's CDR3 is CASSQSTTNEKLFF. CDR3 in DNA: TGCGCCAGCAGCCAGTCCACAACTAATGAAAAACTGTTTTTT.

This clone was seen a single time. This rearrangement joins TRBV7-9 to TRBJ1-6, with TRBD1 matching over 11 bases. This CDR3 has 18 residues. The J segment lost 3 bases and the V segment lost 4 bases, leaving 8 bases of the junction unmatched. Per germline, CDR1 SEHNR and CDR2 FQNEAQ (reference sequence). The CDR3 bases are TGTGCCAGCAGCTCAAGGACAGGGGGCGGAAGCTATAATTCACCCCTCCACTTT. As protein: CASSSRTGGGSYNSPLHF.

The chain couples TRBV30 to TRBJ2-7; TRBD1 matches at 7 bases. This CDR3 has 12 amino acids. J was trimmed by 3 bases and V by 4 bases; bases with no gene match: 3. Germline V gene lookup returns CDR1 GTSNPN and CDR2 SVGIG (reference sequence). Here the CDR3 reads CAWTRDSYEQYF. CDR3 coding DNA: TGTGCCTGGACCCGGGACAGCTACGAGCAGTACTTC. The full variable domain, completed using reference TRBV30 and TRBJ2-7, is SQTIHQWPATLVQPVGSPLSLECTVEGTSNPNLYWYRQAAGRGLQLLFYSVGIGQISSEVPQNLSASRPQDRQFILSSKKLLLSDSGFYLCAWTRDSYEQYFGPGTRLTVT.

The rearrangement joins TRBV12-5 to TRBJ2-1; tentatively, D is TRBD2 (5 bases). Trimming left V 6 bases short and J 5 bases short, with 11 bases between. Germline CDR1 and CDR2: LGHNT and FRNRAP. The CDR3 has 13 amino acids. CDR3 protein: CASGSDWNNEQFF. In nucleotides, the CDR3 is TGTGCTAGTGGCTCGGACTGGAACAATGAGCAGTTCTTC.

The gene calls are TRBV18 and TRBJ2-1; 7 bases are shared with TRBD2. V lost 2 bases to trimming and J lost 0 bases; unmatched junction nucleotides: 4. This CDR3 is built from 16 residues. CDR1 and CDR2 (germline): KGHSH, LQKENI. The DNA for the CDR3 is TGTGCCAGCTCACCAGGGGAGGGGAGCTCCTACAATGAGCAGTTCTTC. Encoded protein: CASSPGEGSSYNEQFF. The full variable domain, in which reference TRBV18 and TRBJ2-1 provide the parts outside the CDR3, is NAGVMQNPRHLVRRRGQEARLRCSPMKGHSHVYWYRQLPEEGLKFMVYLQKENIIDESGMPKERFSAEFPKEGPSILRIQQVVRGDSAAYFCASSPGEGSSYNEQFFGPGTRLTVL.

V gene TRBV4-1 combines with J gene TRBJ2-5; D gene uncertain. Trimming removed 0 bases at V and 2 bases at J, with 7 bases between. The CDR3 contains 14 residues. Germline assignment: CDR1 MGHRA and CDR2 YSYEKL. The CDR3 here is CASSQDPDQETQYF. The CDR3 DNA sequence: TGCGCCAGCAGCCAAGATCCAGATCAAGAGACCCAGTACTTC.

This chain uses TRBV3-1 (or the pseudogene TRBV3-2) with TRBJ2-7; a possible D gene is TRBD1 (6 bases). CDR3 length: 15 residues. V shed 0 bases and J shed 3 bases, with 12 bases lying between them. Looked up from germline, CDR1 is LGHDT and CDR2 is YNNKEL (reference sequence). CDR3 residues: CASSQEGGFDYEQYF. The CDR3 DNA follows: TGTGCCAGCAGCCAAGAAGGGGGTTTTGACTACGAGCAGTACTTC.

The V call is TRBV5-5, the J call TRBJ1-1; unclear D gene. Germline V gene sequence: CDR1 SGHKS, CDR2 YYEKEE (reference sequence). Trimming stripped 1 base from V and 3 bases from J, with 7 bases between. CDR3 length: 13 amino acids. The CDR3 is CASSLSGDTEAFF. In DNA, the CDR3 is TGTGCCAGCAGCTTGTCCGGGGACACTGAAGCTTTCTTT.

The chain has TRBV2 and TRBJ2-7, with D possibly TRBD1 on 5 matching bases. The CDR3 totals 13 residues. The V end was cut by 3 bases, the J end by 5 bases, with 11 bases between. Germline assignment: CDR1 SNHLY and CDR2 FYNNEI. The CDR3 is CASSDAGSDEQYF. The DNA for the CDR3 is TGTGCCAGCAGTGACGCAGGGTCGGACGAGCAGTACTTC.

This clone appeared once. The chain links TRBV7-9 to TRBJ2-1; 12 nucleotides match TRBD1. There are 17 residues in the CDR3. The germline gives CDR1 SEHNR, CDR2 FQNEAQ (reference sequence). V was clipped by 4 bases and J by 9 bases; unmatched bases: 13. DNA for the CDR3: TGTGCCAGCAGCTGGGACTCGGGACAGGGGGCAAGGAGTGAGCAGTTCTTC. Its translation: CASSWDSGQGARSEQFF.

This chain uses TRBV2 with TRBJ2-7, with 8 bases matching TRBD1. There are 15 residues in the CDR3. Trimming cost V 8 bases and J 3 bases; bases outside gene matches: 12. The germline V gene has CDR1 SNHLY and CDR2 FYNNEI. The CDR3 protein is CASRRDRTIIYEQYF. For the CDR3, the DNA is TGTGCCAGCCGTCGGGACAGGACCATAATCTACGAGCAGTACTTC.

The chain has TRBV6-5 and TRBJ1-1; perhaps TRBD1 as D (5 bases). Germline V lookup: CDR1 MNHEY, CDR2 SVGAGI. The CDR3 spans 15 residues. Trimming cost V 6 bases and J 5 bases, with 19 bases left between them. CDR3 amino acids: CASRPQVDSFTEAFF. The CDR3 coding sequence is TGTGCCAGCAGACCCCAAGTAGACAGCTTTACTGAAGCTTTCTTT.

This rearrangement joins TRBV12-3 or TRBV12-4 to TRBJ1-5; no reliable D call. The length of the CDR3 is 12 residues. The V end lost 4 bases, the J end lost 5 bases, and 6 bases lay between the germline ends. This CDR3 reads CASSYQDQPQHF. The CDR3, as DNA: TGTGCCAGCAGTTATCAGGATCAGCCCCAGCATTTT.

This clone was detected a few times. This rearrangement joins TRBV10-2 to TRBJ2-2; D not resolved. This CDR3 region has 12 residues. Deletions cut 10 bases from V and 7 bases from J, with 13 bases between. CDR1 and CDR2 (germline): WSHSY, SAAADI. The DNA for the CDR3 is TGCGCCACCCTCTTAGTTGGCGGGGAGCTGTTTTTT. This sequence encodes CATLLVGGELFF.

This clone was counted only a few times. This chain connects TRBV18 to TRBJ1-3, with 8 bases aligning to TRBD1. CDR3 length equals 16 residues. Trimming took 2 bases from V and 2 from J; bases not matched to a gene: 5. Germline CDR1 is KGHSH and CDR2 is LQKENI. This CDR3 is CASSPDRGAAGNTIYF. The CDR3 DNA reads as TGTGCCAGCTCACCAGACAGGGGAGCCGCTGGAAACACCATATATTTT.

V usage is TRBV5-4 and J usage is TRBJ1-1; D unresolved. The CDR3 has 13 residues. V was clipped by 4 bases and J by 8 bases, with 15 bases between them. Germline CDR1 SGHNT, CDR2 YYREEE (reference sequence). In DNA form, the CDR3 reads TGTGCCAGCAGCGTGGCCCGGCAGCGAGAAGCTTTCTTT. Translating gives CASSVARQREAFF.

The rearrangement uses TRBV3-1 (or the pseudogene TRBV3-2) and TRBJ2-7, with a weak D call TRBD2 (5 bases). CDR3 length: 12 amino acids. V was trimmed by 4 bases and J by 7 bases, leaving 11 bases between them. From germline, CDR1 is LGHDT and CDR2 YNNKEL (reference sequence). The CDR3 nucleotides are TGTGCCAGCAGCCGAAGCGGATCGGAGCAGTACTTC. Amino acid sequence: CASSRSGSEQYF.